Listed below are T cell receptor beta chains from one sample, sequenced in a study of blood T cell repertoires in COVID-19. The protocol was immunoSEQ multiplex PCR, while the TCRdb copy is restricted to in-frame clones and leaves out a portion. This sample has 120,000 to 150,000 clones, with about 83% found just once. Material for sequencing was PBMCs or T cells enriched from blood (not recorded which). Every receptor here comes from a woman between 50 and 59 years old who had been exposed to COVID-19. Both conserved end residues are part of each CDR3. Each record gives: clone size, V gene, D gene, J gene, CDR3 protein, CDR3 DNA. D genes are given only for firm matches. A row's size may be missing; if present it is once, few, many or a size class.

clone size: once
V gene: TRBV6-4
D gene: TRBD2
J gene: TRBJ2-3
CDR3 protein: CASSSTSGGRTDTQYF
CDR3 DNA: TGTGCCAGCAGCTCCACTAGCGGGGGCCGCACAGATACGCAGTATTTT

clone size: NA
V gene: TRBV20-1
D gene: NA
J gene: TRBJ1-1
CDR3 protein: CSASLTANTEAFF
CDR3 DNA: TGCAGTGCTAGTCTCACAGCGAACACTGAAGCTTTCTTT

clone size: NA
V gene: TRBV4-2
D gene: TRBD2
J gene: TRBJ2-7
CDR3 protein: CASSQGNSGLAGRTSYEQYF
CDR3 DNA: TGTGCCAGCAGCCAAGGCAACTCCGGACTAGCGGGGCGGACCTCCTACGAGCAGTACTTC

clone size: NA
V gene: TRBV19
D gene: NA
J gene: TRBJ1-4
CDR3 protein: CASSPSGQLWEKLFF
CDR3 DNA: TGTGCCAGTAGTCCCTCGGGACAATTATGGGAAAAACTGTTTTTT

clone size: NA
V gene: TRBV6-2/TRBV6-3
D gene: TRBD2
J gene: TRBJ2-1
CDR3 protein: CASSYPLAGGPFEQFF
CDR3 DNA: TGTGCCAGCAGTTACCCCTTAGCGGGAGGGCCGTTTGAGCAGTTCTTC

clone size: NA
V gene: TRBV7-8
D gene: NA
J gene: TRBJ1-3
CDR3 protein: CASSLFSNPSGPSSGNTIYF
CDR3 DNA: TGTGCCAGCAGCTTATTCTCTAATCCGTCAGGCCCGAGCTCTGGAAACACCATATATTTT

clone size: NA
V gene: TRBV18
D gene: NA
J gene: TRBJ2-3
CDR3 protein: CASSPPGRGTTDTQYF
CDR3 DNA: TGTGCCAGCTCACCACCGGGCAGGGGTACCACAGATACGCAGTATTTT

clone size: NA
V gene: TRBV29-1
D gene: TRBD2
J gene: TRBJ2-2
CDR3 protein: CSARGSGRANTGELFF
CDR3 DNA: TGCAGCGCCCGGGGTAGCGGGAGGGCGAACACCGGGGAGCTGTTTTTT

clone size: NA
V gene: TRBV9
D gene: TRBD1
J gene: TRBJ1-6
CDR3 protein: CASSVAPGGNSPLHF
CDR3 DNA: TGTGCCAGCAGCGTAGCCCCAGGGGGGAATTCACCCCTCCACTTT

clone size: NA
V gene: TRBV5-6
D gene: TRBD1
J gene: TRBJ1-5
CDR3 protein: CASSDRGFSNQPQHF
CDR3 DNA: TGTGCCAGCAGCGACAGGGGTTTTAGCAATCAGCCCCAGCATTTT

clone size: NA
V gene: TRBV19
D gene: NA
J gene: TRBJ1-5
CDR3 protein: CASSIDTRGNQPQHF
CDR3 DNA: TGTGCCAGTAGTATAGATACACGAGGAAATCAGCCCCAGCATTTT

clone size: many
V gene: TRBV6-2/TRBV6-3
D gene: TRBD1
J gene: TRBJ2-7
CDR3 protein: CASSYGDSSYEQYF
CDR3 DNA: TGTGCCAGCAGTTACGGGGACAGCTCCTACGAGCAGTACTTC

clone size: NA
V gene: TRBV2
D gene: NA
J gene: TRBJ1-2
CDR3 protein: CASSEALQGWGYGYTF
CDR3 DNA: TGTGCCAGCAGTGAAGCGCTACAGGGCTGGGGCTATGGCTACACCTTC

clone size: NA
V gene: TRBV2
D gene: NA
J gene: TRBJ1-6
CDR3 protein: CASSRTSQAPNSPLHF
CDR3 DNA: TGTGCCAGCAGCCGGACAAGCCAGGCACCAAATTCACCCCTCCACTTT

clone size: NA
V gene: TRBV15
D gene: TRBD1
J gene: TRBJ1-5
CDR3 protein: CATSSDRDEQPQHF
CDR3 DNA: TGTGCCACCAGCAGCGACAGGGATGAACAGCCCCAGCATTTT

clone size: NA
V gene: TRBV2
D gene: NA
J gene: TRBJ1-1
CDR3 protein: CASSGRRGAFF
CDR3 DNA: TGTGCCAGCAGTGGGCGAAGAGGAGCTTTCTTT

clone size: NA
V gene: TRBV7-3
D gene: NA
J gene: TRBJ2-3
CDR3 protein: CASSLTGGTDTQYF
CDR3 DNA: TGTGCCAGCAGCTTAACCGGGGGCACAGATACGCAGTATTTT